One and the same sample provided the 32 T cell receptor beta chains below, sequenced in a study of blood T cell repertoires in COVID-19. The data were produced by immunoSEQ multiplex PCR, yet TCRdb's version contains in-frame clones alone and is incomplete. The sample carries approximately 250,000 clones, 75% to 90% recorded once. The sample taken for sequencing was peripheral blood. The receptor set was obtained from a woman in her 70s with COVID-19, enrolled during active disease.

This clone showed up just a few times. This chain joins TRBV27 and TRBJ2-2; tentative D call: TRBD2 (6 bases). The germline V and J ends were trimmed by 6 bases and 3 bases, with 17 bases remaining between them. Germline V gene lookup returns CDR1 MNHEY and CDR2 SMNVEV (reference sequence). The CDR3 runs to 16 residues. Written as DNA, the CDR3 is TGTGCCAGCAGGGGCTGGAGGGAGGTGGACACCGGGGAGCTGTTTTTT. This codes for CASRGWREVDTGELFF.

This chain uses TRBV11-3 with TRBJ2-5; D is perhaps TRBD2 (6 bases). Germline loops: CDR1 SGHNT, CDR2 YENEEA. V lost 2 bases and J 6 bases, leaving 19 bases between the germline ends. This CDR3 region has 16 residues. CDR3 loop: CASSLMIGGLMQTQYF. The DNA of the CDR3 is TGTGCCAGCAGCTTAATGATTGGAGGGTTAATGCAGACCCAGTACTTC.

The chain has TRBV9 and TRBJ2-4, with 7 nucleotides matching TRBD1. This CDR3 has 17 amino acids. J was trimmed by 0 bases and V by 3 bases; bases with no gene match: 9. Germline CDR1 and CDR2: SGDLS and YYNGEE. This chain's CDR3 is CASSESTGAVAKNIQYF. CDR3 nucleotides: TGTGCCAGCAGCGAATCTACAGGGGCCGTAGCCAAAAACATTCAGTACTTC.

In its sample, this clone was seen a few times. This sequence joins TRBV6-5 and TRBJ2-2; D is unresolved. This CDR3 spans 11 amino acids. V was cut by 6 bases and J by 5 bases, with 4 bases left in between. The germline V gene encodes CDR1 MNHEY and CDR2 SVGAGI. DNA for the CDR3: TGTGCCAGCAGAGCGACCGGGGAGCTGTTTTTT. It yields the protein CASRATGELFF.

The CDR3 sequence is CATSDAPDRGETQYF. Written as DNA, the CDR3 is TGTGCCACCAGTGATGCTCCGGACAGGGGGGAGACCCAGTACTTC. The rearrangement joins TRBV24-1 to TRBJ2-5; 10 positions match TRBD1. There are 15 residues in the CDR3. The trim removed 3 bases at V and 5 bases at J, leaving 5 bases unmatched. Germline CDR1 and CDR2: KGHDR and SFDVKD.

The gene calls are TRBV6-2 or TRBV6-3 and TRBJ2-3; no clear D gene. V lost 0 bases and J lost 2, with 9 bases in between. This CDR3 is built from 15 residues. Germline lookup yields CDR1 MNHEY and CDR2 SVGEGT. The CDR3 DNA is TGTGCCAGCAGTTACTCGAACTATAACACAGATACGCAGTATTTT. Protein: CASSYSNYNTDTQYF.

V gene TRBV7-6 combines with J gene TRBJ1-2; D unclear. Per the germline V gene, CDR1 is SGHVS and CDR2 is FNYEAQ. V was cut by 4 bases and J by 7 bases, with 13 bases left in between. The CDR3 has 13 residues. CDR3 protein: CASSSLLGGGYTF. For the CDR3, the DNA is TGTGCCAGCAGCTCCCTCCTCGGCGGTGGCTACACCTTC.

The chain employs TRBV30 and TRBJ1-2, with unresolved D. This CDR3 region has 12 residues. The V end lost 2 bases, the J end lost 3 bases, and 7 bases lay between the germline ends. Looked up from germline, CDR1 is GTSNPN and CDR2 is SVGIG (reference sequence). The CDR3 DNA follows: TGTGCCTGGAGTACGGGGTACTATGGCTACACCTTC. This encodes CAWSTGYYGYTF.

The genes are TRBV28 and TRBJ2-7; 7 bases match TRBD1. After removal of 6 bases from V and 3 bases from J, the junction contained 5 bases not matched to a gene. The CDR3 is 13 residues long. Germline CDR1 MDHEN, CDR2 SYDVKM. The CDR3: CASRQQGIYEQYF. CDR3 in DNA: TGTGCCAGCAGACAACAGGGGATCTACGAGCAGTACTTC.

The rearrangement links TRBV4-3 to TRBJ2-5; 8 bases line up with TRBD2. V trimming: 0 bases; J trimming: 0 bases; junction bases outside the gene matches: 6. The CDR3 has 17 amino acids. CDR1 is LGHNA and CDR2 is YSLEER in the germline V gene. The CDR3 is CASSQESGSPNQETQYF. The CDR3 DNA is TGCGCCAGCAGCCAAGAAAGCGGGAGTCCGAACCAAGAGACCCAGTACTTC.

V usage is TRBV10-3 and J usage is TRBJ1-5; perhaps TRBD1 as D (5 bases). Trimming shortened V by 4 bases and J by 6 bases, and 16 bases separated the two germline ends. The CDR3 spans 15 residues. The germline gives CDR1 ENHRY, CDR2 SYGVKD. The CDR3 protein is CAISVVAGQGQPQHF. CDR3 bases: TGTGCCATCAGTGTGGTGGCAGGGCAGGGTCAGCCCCAGCATTTT.

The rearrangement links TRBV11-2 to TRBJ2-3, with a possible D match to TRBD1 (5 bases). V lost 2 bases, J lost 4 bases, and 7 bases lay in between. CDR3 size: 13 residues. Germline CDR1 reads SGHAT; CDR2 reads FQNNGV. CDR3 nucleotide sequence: TGTGCCAGCAGCTTACAGGGTTCAGATACGCAGTATTTT. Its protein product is CASSLQGSDTQYF.

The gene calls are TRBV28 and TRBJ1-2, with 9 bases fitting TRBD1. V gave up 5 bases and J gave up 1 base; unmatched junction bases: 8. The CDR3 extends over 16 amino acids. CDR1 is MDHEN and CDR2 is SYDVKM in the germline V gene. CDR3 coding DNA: TGTGCCAGCAGTATTGGGACAGGGCGAGTTAACTATGGCTACACCTTC. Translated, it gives CASSIGTGRVNYGYTF.

This chain's CDR3 is CASSGTDRAYQPQHF. The CDR3 region has the DNA TGTGCCAGCAGTGGGACGGACAGGGCCTATCAGCCCCAGCATTTT. The chain carries TRBV28 and TRBJ1-5, with TRBD1 matching 8 bases. Germline values: CDR1 MDHEN, CDR2 SYDVKM. The V gene end was trimmed by 5 bases and the J gene end by 5 bases; junction bases not matched to a gene: 8. The CDR3 runs 15 residues.

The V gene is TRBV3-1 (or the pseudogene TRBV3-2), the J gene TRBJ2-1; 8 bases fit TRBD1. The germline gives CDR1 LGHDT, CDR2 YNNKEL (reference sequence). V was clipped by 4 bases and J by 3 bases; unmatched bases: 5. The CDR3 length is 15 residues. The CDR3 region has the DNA TGTGCCAGCAGCCTCGGACAGGGAATCTACAATGAGCAGTTCTTC. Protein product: CASSLGQGIYNEQFF.

For the CDR3, the DNA is TGCGCCAGCAGCCAAGATAGGGTAGCGGGTGTTAAGTATTTT. It encodes CASSQDRVAGVKYF. The chain is built from TRBV4-3 and TRBJ2-3, with 7 bases fitting TRBD2. Trimming removed 0 bases from V and 13 bases from J; junction bases left unmatched: 10. The CDR3 consists of 14 residues. Germline assignment: CDR1 LGHNA and CDR2 YSLEER.

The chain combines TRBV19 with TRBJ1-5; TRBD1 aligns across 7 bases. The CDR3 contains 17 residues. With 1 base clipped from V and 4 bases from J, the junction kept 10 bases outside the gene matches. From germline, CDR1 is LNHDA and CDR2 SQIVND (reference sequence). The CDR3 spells CASSIGDHRGGNQPQHF. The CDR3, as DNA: TGTGCCAGTAGTATAGGGGATCACAGGGGAGGAAATCAGCCCCAGCATTTT.

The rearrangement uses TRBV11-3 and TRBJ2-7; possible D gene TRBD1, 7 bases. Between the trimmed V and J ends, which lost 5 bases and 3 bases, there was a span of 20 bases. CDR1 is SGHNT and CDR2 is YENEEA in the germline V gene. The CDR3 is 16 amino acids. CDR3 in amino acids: CASSGGTATLYYEQYF. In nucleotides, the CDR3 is TGTGCCAGCAGCGGGGGGACAGCCACCCTCTACTACGAGCAGTACTTC.

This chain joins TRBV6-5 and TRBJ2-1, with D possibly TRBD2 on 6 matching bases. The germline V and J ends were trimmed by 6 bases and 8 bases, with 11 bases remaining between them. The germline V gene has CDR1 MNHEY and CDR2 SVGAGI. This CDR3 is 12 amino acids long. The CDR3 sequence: CASSGREDEQFF. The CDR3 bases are TGTGCCAGCAGCGGCAGGGAGGATGAGCAGTTCTTC.

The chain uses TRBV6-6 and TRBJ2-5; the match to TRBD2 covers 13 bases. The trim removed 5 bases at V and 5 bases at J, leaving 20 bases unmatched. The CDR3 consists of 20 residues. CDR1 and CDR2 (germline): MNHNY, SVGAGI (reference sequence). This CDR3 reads CASSHDYSPGLAGQRETQYF. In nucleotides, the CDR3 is TGTGCCAGCAGTCACGACTACTCCCCGGGACTAGCGGGACAACGGGAGACCCAGTACTTC.

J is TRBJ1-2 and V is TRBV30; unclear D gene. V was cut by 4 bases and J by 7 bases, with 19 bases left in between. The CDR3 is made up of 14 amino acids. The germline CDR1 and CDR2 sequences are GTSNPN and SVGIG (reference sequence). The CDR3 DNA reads TGTGCCTGGATCGCCCCGGGAAGGGTAGGTGGCTACACCTTC. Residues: CAWIAPGRVGGYTF.

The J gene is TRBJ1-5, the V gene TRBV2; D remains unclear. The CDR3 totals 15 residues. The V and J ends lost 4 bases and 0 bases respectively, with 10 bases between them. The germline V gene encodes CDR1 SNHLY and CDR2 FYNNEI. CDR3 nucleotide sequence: TGTGCCAGCAGTGGTAGAGGATATAGCAATCAGCCCCAGCATTTT. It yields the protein CASSGRGYSNQPQHF.

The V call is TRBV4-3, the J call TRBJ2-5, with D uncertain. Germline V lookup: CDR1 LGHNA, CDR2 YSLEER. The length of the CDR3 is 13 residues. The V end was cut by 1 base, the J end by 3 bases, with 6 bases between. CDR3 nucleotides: TGCGCCAGCAGCCAAGGCCAGAAAGAGACCCAGTACTTC. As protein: CASSQGQKETQYF.

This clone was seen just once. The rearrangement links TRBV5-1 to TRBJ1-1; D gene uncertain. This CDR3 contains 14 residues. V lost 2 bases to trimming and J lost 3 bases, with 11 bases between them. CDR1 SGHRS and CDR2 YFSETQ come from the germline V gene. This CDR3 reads CASSFHGEDTEAFF. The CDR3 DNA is TGCGCCAGCAGCTTCCACGGGGAAGACACTGAAGCTTTCTTT. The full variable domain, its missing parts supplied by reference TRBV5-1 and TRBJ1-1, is KAGVTQTPRYLIKTRGQQVTLSCSPISGHRSVSWYQQTPGQGLQFLFEYFSETQRNKGNFPGRFSGRQFSNSRSEMNVSTLELGDSALYLCASSFHGEDTEAFFGQGTRLTVV.

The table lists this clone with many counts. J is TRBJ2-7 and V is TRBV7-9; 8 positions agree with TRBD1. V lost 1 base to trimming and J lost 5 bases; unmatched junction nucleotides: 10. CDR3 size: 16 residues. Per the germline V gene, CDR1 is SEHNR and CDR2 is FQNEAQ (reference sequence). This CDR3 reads CASSLVETGDRNEQYF. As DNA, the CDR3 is TGTGCCAGCAGCTTAGTTGAGACAGGGGACAGGAACGAGCAGTACTTC.

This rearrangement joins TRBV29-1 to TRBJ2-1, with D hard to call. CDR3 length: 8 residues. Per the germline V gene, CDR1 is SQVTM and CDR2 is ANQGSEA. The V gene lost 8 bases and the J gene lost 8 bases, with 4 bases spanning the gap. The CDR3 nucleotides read TGCAGCCTAGATGAGCAGTTCTTC. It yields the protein CSLDEQFF.

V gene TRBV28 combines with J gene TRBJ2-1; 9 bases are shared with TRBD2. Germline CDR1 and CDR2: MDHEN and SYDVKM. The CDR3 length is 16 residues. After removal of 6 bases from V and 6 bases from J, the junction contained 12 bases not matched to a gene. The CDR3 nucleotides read TGTGCCAGCAGATTTCCCGGGACTAGCCCGACCAATGAGCAGTTCTTC. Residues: CASRFPGTSPTNEQFF.

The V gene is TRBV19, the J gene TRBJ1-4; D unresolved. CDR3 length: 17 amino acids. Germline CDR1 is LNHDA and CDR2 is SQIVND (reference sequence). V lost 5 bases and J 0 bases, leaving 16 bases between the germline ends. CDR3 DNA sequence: TGTGCCAGTAGTCCACCAAGAGCCTCACCAACTAATGAAAAACTGTTTTTT. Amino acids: CASSPPRASPTNEKLFF.

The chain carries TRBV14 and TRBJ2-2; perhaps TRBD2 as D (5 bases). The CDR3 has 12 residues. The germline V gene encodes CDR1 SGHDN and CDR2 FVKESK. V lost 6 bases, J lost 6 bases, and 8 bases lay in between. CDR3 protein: CASRRGPGELFF. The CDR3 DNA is TGTGCCAGCAGGCGAGGGCCCGGGGAGCTGTTTTTT.

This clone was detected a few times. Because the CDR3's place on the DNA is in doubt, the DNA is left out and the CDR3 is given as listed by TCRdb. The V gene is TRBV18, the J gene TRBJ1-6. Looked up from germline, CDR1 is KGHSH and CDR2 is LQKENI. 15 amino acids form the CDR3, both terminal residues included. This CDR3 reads CASSPPSGRESPLHF.

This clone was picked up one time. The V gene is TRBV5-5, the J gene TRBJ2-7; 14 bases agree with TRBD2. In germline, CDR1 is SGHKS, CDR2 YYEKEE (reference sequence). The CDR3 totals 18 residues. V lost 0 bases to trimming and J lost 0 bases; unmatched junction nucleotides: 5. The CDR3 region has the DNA TGTGCCAGCAGCTTGGAGGGACTAGCGGGGGCCTACTCCTACGAGCAGTACTTC. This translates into CASSLEGLAGAYSYEQYF.

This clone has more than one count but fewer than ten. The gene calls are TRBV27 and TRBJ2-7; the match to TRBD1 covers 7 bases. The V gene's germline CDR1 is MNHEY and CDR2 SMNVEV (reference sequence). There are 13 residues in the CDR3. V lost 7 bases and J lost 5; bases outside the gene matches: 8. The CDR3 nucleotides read TGTGCCAGCAAAACCGGGACAGCCGACGAGCAGTACTTC. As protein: CASKTGTADEQYF.